Shown below are 9 T cell receptor beta chains from a single sample sequenced in a study of low-dose radiotherapy and immunotherapy resistance in tumors (dated 2022 in TCRdb). The sample was run on an Illumina HiSeq 2500. Superscript III and a set of TRAV- and TRBV-specific primers were used to synthesize first-strand cDNA, so that both TCRalpha and TCRbeta chains were covered. TCRs were amplified with Phusion for about 18 PCR cycles using a constant-region primer together with the adapter attached to the V primers. TCRdb trimmed the raw reads at Q25, called clones with MiXCR and kept productive beta chains. Each CDR3 protein appears once, grouped with its most common genes and DNA. A total of 35,000 to 50,000 distinct CDR3 sequences appear in this sample, roughly 28% of them only once. The leading ten clones occupy roughly 4% of the sample. The sample's time point label, in plain terms: before trial treatment.

This material consisted of PBMCs, taken before treatment. All receptors derive from a male donor with gallbladder cancer.

This clonotype was counted many times. The J gene is TRBJ2-2, the V gene TRBV12-3 or TRBV12-4; no reliable D call. Trimming removed 5 bases at V and 6 bases at J, with 13 bases between. The length of the CDR3 is 14 residues. The CDR3 region is CASSHPLFPGELFF. The DNA for the CDR3 is TGTGCCAGCAGTCACCCCCTTTTTCCCGGGGAGCTGTTTTTT.

This clonotype occurred many times. The genes are TRBV12-3 or TRBV12-4 and TRBJ2-7; no firm D call. The CDR3 is 14 residues long. V shed 5 bases and J shed 7 bases, with 18 bases lying between them. The CDR3 DNA reads as TGTGCCAGCAGTCGGGCAGTGCCCTCCGGGGAGCAGTACTTC. This gives the protein CASSRAVPSGEQYF.

This clonotype was detected many times. The V and J genes are TRBV29-1 and TRBJ2-5; possibly TRBD1 for D (6 bases). The CDR3 is made up of 12 amino acids. The germline CDR1 and CDR2 sequences are SQVTM and ANQGSEA. The germline V and J ends were trimmed by 7 bases and 4 bases, with 13 bases remaining between them. CDR3 DNA sequence: TGCAGCGGGGGCAGGGGTTTAGAGACCCAGTACTTC. This encodes CSGGRGLETQYF.

The chain uses TRBV29-1 and TRBJ2-6; tentative D call: TRBD1 (6 bases). Trimming stripped 5 bases from V and 0 bases from J, with 11 bases between. The CDR3 has 15 amino acids. Germline V gene data show CDR1 as SQVTM and CDR2 as ANQGSEA. CDR3 in DNA: TGCAGCGTTTATACAGGGAGCTCTGGGGCCAACGTCCTGACTTTC. The encoded protein is CSVYTGSSGANVLTF.

This clonotype was observed many times. The chain combines TRBV1 with TRBJ1-4. TRBV1 is marked as a pseudogene. There are 15 residues in the CDR3. The CDR3 sequence is CTSSQGRCPNEKLFF. The CDR3 DNA sequence: TGCACCAGCAGCCAGGGGAGGTGTCCTAATGAAAAACTGTTTTTT.

The chain links TRBV5-1 to TRBJ1-5; D remains ambiguous. The CDR3 totals 15 residues. Germline values: CDR1 SGHRS, CDR2 YFSETQ. With 0 bases removed from V and 4 bases from J, the gap between germline ends came to 11 bases. In nucleotides, the CDR3 is TGCGCCAGCAGCTTGGGTTTGGTGGTGAATCAGCCCCAGCATTTT. This encodes CASSLGLVVNQPQHF.

The chain joins TRBV7-9 to TRBJ2-5, with D hard to call. V lost 1 base, J lost 5 bases, and 11 bases lay in between. The germline V gene has CDR1 SEHNR and CDR2 FQNEAQ (reference sequence). CDR3 length: 14 residues. The CDR3 region is CASSLVGPSETQYF. Here the CDR3 DNA reads TGTGCCAGCAGCTTAGTCGGACCTTCGGAGACCCAGTACTTC.

The chain combines TRBV27 with TRBJ2-1; D is unresolved. Germline lookup yields CDR1 MNHEY and CDR2 SMNVEV (reference sequence). This CDR3 spans 15 amino acids. The V and J ends lost 3 bases and 3 bases respectively, with 12 bases between them. CDR3: CASSLDQVGYNEQFF. The CDR3, as DNA: TGTGCCAGCAGTTTGGACCAGGTCGGCTACAATGAGCAGTTCTTC.

Only a few counts were recorded for this clonotype. The chain uses TRBV9 and TRBJ2-3; 11 bases line up with TRBD2. The CDR3 sequence is 15 residues long. Germline CDR1 SGDLS, CDR2 YYNGEE. J lost 3 bases, V lost 2 bases, and 2 bases had no gene match. The DNA for the CDR3 is TGTGCCAGCAGCGTCCTAGCGGGAGGAACAGATACGCAGTATTTT. Amino acid sequence: CASSVLAGGTDTQYF.